Below are 9 T cell receptor beta chains sequenced from a single sample in a study of early T cells in non-severe SARS-CoV-2 infection. TCRdb analysed the 5' RACE reads with MiXCR anew, one entry per CDR3 protein. The sample includes 45,000 to 75,000 distinct CDR3 sequences, approximately 5.6% of them seen just once. The sample taken for sequencing was whole blood. The source is an adult who was a healthcare worker with PCR-confirmed SARS-CoV-2 infection or an uninfected control (not recorded which).

This sequence joins TRBV30 and TRBJ1-6; possibly TRBD1 for D (6 bases). Germline loops: CDR1 GTSNPN, CDR2 SVGIG (reference sequence). This CDR3 is built from 17 residues. V was trimmed by 4 bases and J by 1 base, leaving 17 bases between them. The CDR3, as DNA: TGTGCCTGGAAGGATTACAGGGTAGGATCCTATAATTCACCCCTCCACTTT. As protein: CAWKDYRVGSYNSPLHF.

This clonotype was counted only a few times. The CDR3 nucleotides read TGTGCCAGCAGTCCCTTAAGGGTTTCTTCCAATCAGCCCCAGCATTTT. Translated: CASSPLRVSSNQPQHF. J is TRBJ1-5 and V is TRBV28; D unclear. CDR1 and CDR2 from the germline V gene are MDHEN and SYDVKM. Trimming cost V 5 bases and J 3 bases, with 17 bases left between them. The CDR3 has 16 residues.

This clonotype was counted between two and nine times. V and J are TRBV20-1 and TRBJ2-7; D not certain. The CDR3 length is 15 residues. The germline V gene has CDR1 DFQATT and CDR2 SNEGSKA (reference sequence). V dropped 0 bases and J dropped 1 base, with 13 bases sitting between them. As DNA, the CDR3 is TGCAGTGCTAGAGAACGGGCAGGTCCATCCTACGAGCAGTACTTC. Its protein is CSARERAGPSYEQYF.

The gene calls are TRBV4-2 and TRBJ1-1; D possibly corresponds to TRBD1 (5 bases). Trimming pared 0 bases from V and 4 bases from J, leaving 9 bases between. Germline V gives CDR1 LGHNA, CDR2 YNFKEQ. CDR3 length: 14 amino acids. The CDR3, as DNA: TGTGCCAGCAGCCAAGACGGGGGGGGCACTGAAGCTTTCTTT. Its translation is CASSQDGGGTEAFF.

This clonotype was seen repeatedly, ten times or more. V usage is TRBV7-6 and J usage is TRBJ1-1; possible D gene TRBD1, 5 bases. Looked up from germline, CDR1 is SGHVS and CDR2 is FNYEAQ. V lost 5 bases and J 8 bases, leaving 21 bases between the germline ends. This CDR3 spans 15 amino acids. CDR3 coding DNA: TGTGCCAGCAGCATATACCGGGACGGGGGATCCGAAGCTTTCTTT. It yields the protein CASSIYRDGGSEAFF.

Ten or more counts support this clonotype. The chain combines TRBV7-2 with TRBJ2-1; D is ambiguous. The CDR3 consists of 17 residues. V gave up 6 bases and J gave up 5 bases, with 23 bases separating them. CDR1 is SGHTA, CDR2 FQGNSA, per germline. DNA of the CDR3: TGTGCCAGCAGACGTAGCACCCGCCCTCTTTTGGACAATGAGCAGTTCTTC. Protein: CASRRSTRPLLDNEQFF.

This clonotype showed up many times. The V and J genes are TRBV6-5 and TRBJ2-2; 7 bases are shared with TRBD2. The trim removed 6 bases at V and 6 bases at J, leaving 19 bases unmatched. The CDR3 length is 18 residues. Germline-derived CDR1 and CDR2 are MNHEY and SVGAGI. The CDR3 DNA sequence: TGTGCCAGCAGCCCCGCCCCGGGGCTTCTGGGGAGGGCCGGGGAGCTGTTTTTT. Amino acids: CASSPAPGLLGRAGELFF.

This clonotype appeared many times. The J gene is TRBJ2-3, the V gene TRBV7-2; weak D call: TRBD1 (6 bases). V was pared by 1 base and J by 1 base, with 21 bases between. From germline, CDR1 is SGHTA and CDR2 FQGNSA. This CDR3 is built from 19 residues. CDR3 region: CASSLGPIDRRIRTDTQYF. CDR3 nucleotide sequence: TGTGCCAGCAGCTTAGGGCCCATCGACAGGCGGATACGCACAGATACGCAGTATTTT.

This clonotype came up a few times. This sequence joins TRBV3-1 and TRBJ1-1; TRBD1 is a possible D gene (6 bases). V dropped 0 bases and J dropped 10 bases, with 15 bases sitting between them. Germline lookup yields CDR1 LGHDT and CDR2 YNNKEL (reference sequence). The CDR3 loop spans 14 amino acids. CDR3 amino acids: CASSQERGGAGAFF. Here the CDR3 DNA reads TGTGCCAGCAGCCAAGAAAGAGGGGGGGCAGGAGCTTTCTTT.